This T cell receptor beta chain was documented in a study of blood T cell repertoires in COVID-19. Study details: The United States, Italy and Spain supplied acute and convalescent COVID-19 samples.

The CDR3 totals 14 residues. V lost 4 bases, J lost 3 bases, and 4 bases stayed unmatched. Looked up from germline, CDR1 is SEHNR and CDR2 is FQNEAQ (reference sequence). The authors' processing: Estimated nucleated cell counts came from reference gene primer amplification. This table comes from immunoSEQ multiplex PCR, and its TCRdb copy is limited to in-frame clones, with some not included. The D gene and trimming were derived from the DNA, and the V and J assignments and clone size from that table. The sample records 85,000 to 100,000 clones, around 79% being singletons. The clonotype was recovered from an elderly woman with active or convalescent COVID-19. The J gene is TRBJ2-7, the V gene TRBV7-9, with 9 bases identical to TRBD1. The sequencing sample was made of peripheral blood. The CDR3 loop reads CASSSRDRVYEQYF. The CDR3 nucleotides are TGTGCCAGCAGCTCGCGGGACAGGGTCTACGAGCAGTACTTC.